The sequence of this T cell receptor beta chain was determined in a study of shared clonotypes between healthy human individuals. Study information: Per-donor plates numbered three CD4 naive, three CD4 memory, two CD8 naive and one CD8 memory.

Measured with immunoSEQ multiplex PCR; TCRdb has only the in-frame clones, and not every one. The data contain about 960,000 clones, roughly 72% of them singletons. Germline CDR1 and CDR2: ENHRY and SYGVKD. Trimming cost V 4 bases and J 6 bases, with 7 bases left between them. CDR3 length: 11 residues. This sequence joins TRBV10-3 and TRBJ2-7; D may correspond to TRBD1 or TRBD2 (5 bases each). This TCR was recovered from a man younger than 35 in good health. The sequenced sample consisted of memory CD4+ T cells sorted from blood. Specified subset: CD45RA-negative fraction. CDR3 sequence: CAISGGAEQYF. The CDR3 nucleotides read TGTGCCATCAGTGGAGGGGCCGAGCAGTACTTC.